The T cell receptor beta chain under discussion was sequenced for a study of OX40 agonist ivuxolimab in advanced cancers. Study results and caveats: Determination of antigen specificity was not performed for the expanded peripheral T cells.

This clone has a single count. Its specificity is unknown. Per the germline V gene, CDR1 is SGHAT and CDR2 is FQNNGV. V lost 5 bases and J 1 base, leaving 8 bases between the germline ends. The CDR3 length is 13 residues. Assay used: immunoSEQ multiplex PCR; TCRdb lists only in-frame clones, some missing. Here the sample spans around 38,000 clones, 65% to 85% being singletons. The clonotype was recovered from an adult with an advanced solid tumor such as melanoma, head and neck, liver or kidney cancer. The sample in question was CD4+ or CD8+ T cells sorted from blood, obtained in a trial of the OX40 agonist ivuxolimab. This chain joins TRBV11-2 and TRBJ1-1; D remains unclear. CDR3 residues: CASSPGWNTEAFF. In DNA form, the CDR3 reads TGTGCCAGCAGCCCAGGATGGAACACTGAAGCTTTCTTT.